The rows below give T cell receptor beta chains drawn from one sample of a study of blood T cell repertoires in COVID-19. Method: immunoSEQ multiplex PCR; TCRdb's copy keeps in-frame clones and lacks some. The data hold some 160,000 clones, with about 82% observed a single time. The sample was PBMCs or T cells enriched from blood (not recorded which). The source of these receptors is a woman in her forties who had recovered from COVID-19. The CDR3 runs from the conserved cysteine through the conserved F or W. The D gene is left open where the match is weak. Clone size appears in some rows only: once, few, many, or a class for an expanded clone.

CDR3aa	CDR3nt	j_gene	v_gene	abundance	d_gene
CATSRGREVQETQYF	TGTGCCACCAGCAGAGGGCGGGAGGTCCAAGAGACCCAGTACTTC	TRBJ2-5	TRBV15	.	TRBD2
CATSRDQFGGGTQYF	TGTGCCACCAGCAGAGATCAGTTCGGGGGGGGGACCCAGTACTTC	TRBJ2-5	TRBV15	.	TRBD2
CASSYSGQAPWYGYTF	TGTGCCAGCAGTTACTCGGGACAGGCCCCTTGGTATGGCTACACCTTC	TRBJ1-2	TRBV6-5	.	TRBD1
CASSQGHSNTEAFF	TGTGCCAGCAGCCAAGGGCATTCGAACACTGAAGCTTTCTTT	TRBJ1-1	TRBV3-1/TRBV3-2	few	.
CASSQVLGAGANVLTF	TGCGCCAGCAGCCAGGTTCTCGGGGCTGGGGCCAACGTCCTGACTTTC	TRBJ2-6	TRBV4-1	.	.
CASSPREGGYNEQFF	TGTGCCAGCAGCCCCCGCGAAGGGGGATACAATGAGCAGTTCTTC	TRBJ2-1	TRBV7-3	.	.
CASSTWEDPQAETQYF	TGTGCCAGCAGCACCTGGGAGGACCCTCAGGCGGAGACCCAGTACTTC	TRBJ2-5	TRBV11-2	.	.
CASSGQGAQLGTNEKLFF	TGTGCCAGCAGTGGACAGGGGGCTCAATTGGGAACTAATGAAAAACTGTTTTTT	TRBJ1-4	TRBV2	.	TRBD1
CASSRLAGGLADTQYF	TGTGCCAGCAGTCGACTAGCGGGAGGGCTCGCAGATACGCAGTATTTT	TRBJ2-3	TRBV6-6	many	TRBD2
CASSPYGGEHSYNEQFF	TGTGCCAGCTCACCCTACGGGGGGGAACACTCCTACAATGAGCAGTTCTTC	TRBJ2-1	TRBV18	.	TRBD2
CASSQDYDPLAYTDTQYF	TGCGCCAGCAGCCAAGATTACGACCCCCTAGCCTACACAGATACGCAGTATTTT	TRBJ2-3	TRBV4-1	.	.
CASSGTVRDRLNSPLHF	TGCGCCAGCAGCGGAACGGTCCGGGACAGGCTCAATTCACCCCTCCACTTT	TRBJ1-6	TRBV5-1	.	TRBD1
CASSQGLAGSYEQYF	TGTGCCAGCAGCCAGGGACTAGCGGGCTCCTACGAGCAGTACTTC	TRBJ2-7	TRBV4-2	many	TRBD2
CASSYWGGHYEQYF	TGTGCCAGCAGTTACTGGGGCGGACACTACGAGCAGTACTTC	TRBJ2-7	TRBV6-6	.	.
CAISESLAGGGEQYF	TGTGCCATCAGTGAGTCGTTAGCGGGGGGCGGCGAGCAGTACTTC	TRBJ2-7	TRBV10-3	once	TRBD2
CASSQLGGGSRETQYF	TGTGCCAGCAGCCAGCTCGGAGGAGGGTCACGGGAGACCCAGTACTTC	TRBJ2-5	TRBV3-1/TRBV3-2	few	.
CASSQTGTNQPQHF	TGTGCCAGCAGCCAAACAGGGACAAATCAGCCCCAGCATTTT	TRBJ1-5	TRBV3-1/TRBV3-2	few	.
CASSQEGAGGQPQHF	TGTGCCAGCAGCCAAGAGGGGGCAGGTGGTCAGCCCCAGCATTTT	TRBJ1-5	TRBV4-2	.	.
CASQTGLGTEAFF	TGTGCCAGCCAGACAGGGTTGGGCACTGAAGCTTTCTTT	TRBJ1-1	TRBV6-5	.	TRBD1
CSAGNFYEQYF	TGCAGCGCCGGGAATTTCTACGAGCAGTACTTC	TRBJ2-7	TRBV29-1	.	.
CASSEQGTEAFF	TGTGCCAGCAGTGAACAGGGAACTGAAGCTTTCTTT	TRBJ1-1	TRBV25-1	.	.
CATSSLELNEKLFF	TGTGCCACCAGCAGTCTCGAGTTGAATGAAAAACTGTTTTTT	TRBJ1-4	TRBV15	.	.
CASTLGLAGGLQETQYF	TGTGCCAGCACCTTGGGCTTAGCGGGGGGGCTTCAAGAGACCCAGTACTTC	TRBJ2-5	TRBV5-6	.	TRBD2
CASSPGLAGSEQYF	TGTGCCAGCAGTCCCGGTCTAGCGGGGAGTGAGCAGTACTTC	TRBJ2-7	TRBV6-5	.	TRBD2
CASSRITSGGVGQEQFF	TGCGCCAGCAGCCGCATCACTAGCGGGGGGGTCGGACAGGAGCAGTTCTTC	TRBJ2-1	TRBV4-1	.	TRBD2
CASSLASGSYNEQFF	TGTGCCAGCAGCTTAGCTAGCGGGAGCTACAATGAGCAGTTCTTC	TRBJ2-1	TRBV11-2	.	TRBD2
CASRSRRETTKLRNTEAFF	TGCGCCAGCAGGTCCAGGAGGGAAACTACAAAACTCAGGAACACTGAAGCTTTCTTT	TRBJ1-1	TRBV4-1	.	.
CASSLTGSSYNSPLHF	TGTGCCAGCAGCTTAACAGGGAGCTCCTATAATTCACCCCTCCACTTT	TRBJ1-6	TRBV7-9	.	.
CASSDPGKYEQYF	TGTGCCAGCAGTGACCCGGGGAAGTACGAGCAGTACTTC	TRBJ2-7	TRBV25-1	.	.
CASSGGTGGEQYF	TGTGCCAGCAGCGGCGGGACAGGGGGCGAGCAGTACTTC	TRBJ2-7	TRBV9	.	TRBD1
CASSLDGTGRTEAFF	TGCGCCAGCAGCTTGGATGGGACAGGGCGAACTGAAGCTTTCTTT	TRBJ1-1	TRBV5-1	.	TRBD1
CASSEAKGASGYTF	TGTGCCAGCAGTGAAGCCAAAGGAGCCAGTGGCTACACCTTC	TRBJ1-2	TRBV6-1	.	.
CASSQRLRETQYF	TGCGCCAGCAGCCAGAGGCTCAGAGAGACCCAGTACTTC	TRBJ2-5	TRBV4-1	once	.
CASSLVGTANTEAFF	TGCGCCAGCAGCTTGGTTGGGACAGCGAACACTGAAGCTTTCTTT	TRBJ1-1	TRBV5-1	.	TRBD1
CASSTLAGVQETQYF	TGTGCCAGTAGTACCCTAGCGGGAGTCCAAGAGACCCAGTACTTC	TRBJ2-5	TRBV19	.	TRBD2
CASGYLAGGVGTSPYNEQFF	TGTGCTAGTGGTTACCTAGCGGGAGGAGTAGGGACTTCCCCTTACAATGAGCAGTTCTTC	TRBJ2-1	TRBV12-5	.	TRBD2
CASIFGSEAFF	TGCGCCAGCATTTTCGGTTCTGAAGCTTTCTTT	TRBJ1-1	TRBV5-1	.	.
CASSSQMDTEAFF	TGTGCCAGCTCCTCCCAGATGGACACTGAAGCTTTCTTT	TRBJ1-1	TRBV6-4	.	.
CASSAMQGAGELFF	TGTGCCAGCAGCGCCATGCAGGGGGCCGGGGAGCTGTTTTTT	TRBJ2-2	TRBV9	once	TRBD1
CSVDPSWDRVGQPQHF	TGCAGCGTTGACCCGTCTTGGGACAGGGTTGGTCAGCCCCAGCATTTT	TRBJ1-5	TRBV29-1	.	TRBD1
CATARTGVDYGYTF	TGTGCTACCGCCCGCACAGGGGTAGACTATGGCTACACCTTC	TRBJ1-2	TRBV19	.	TRBD1
CASSQAQGYRTEAFF	TGTGCCAGCAGCCAGGCACAGGGTTATCGGACTGAAGCTTTCTTT	TRBJ1-1	TRBV4-2	.	.
CASSLGSGVNTGELFF	TGCGCCAGCAGCCTCGGGAGCGGGGTCAACACCGGGGAGCTGTTTTTT	TRBJ2-2	TRBV5-1	once	TRBD2
CASSQQGDYGYTF	TGTGCCAGCAGTCAACAGGGGGACTATGGCTACACCTTC	TRBJ1-2	TRBV2	once	TRBD1
CASSLTPNTEAFF	TGTGCCAGCAGCCTGACACCAAACACTGAAGCTTTCTTT	TRBJ1-1	TRBV7-2	.	.
CASSLDDRFYTF	TGTGCCAGCAGCTTAGACGACAGATTCTACACCTTC	TRBJ1-2	TRBV7-2	.	.
CATLGSGNIQYF	TGTGCCACCCTTGGTAGCGGGAACATTCAGTACTTC	TRBJ2-4	TRBV28	.	TRBD2
CASSVQRGTEAFF	TGTGCCAGCAGCGTACAGCGAGGGACTGAAGCTTTCTTT	TRBJ1-1	TRBV9	few	.
CASSGGGPYNEQFF	TGTGCCAGCAGCGGGGGCGGTCCCTACAATGAGCAGTTCTTC	TRBJ2-1	TRBV7-9	few	.
CASSPQGLSNQPQHF	TGTGCCAGCTCGCCTCAGGGGTTAAGCAATCAGCCCCAGCATTTT	TRBJ1-5	TRBV18	.	.